The present entry profiles one TCR beta chain with its context. This entry is derived from a study of blood T cell repertoires in COVID-19. In the original analysis: It was from reference gene primer amplification that nucleated cell counts were estimated. Method: immunoSEQ multiplex PCR; TCRdb's copy keeps in-frame clones and lacks some. V and J calls and clone size are given by that table; D and trimming were obtained from the DNA. Of roughly 250,000 clones detected, about nine tenths appear once; the ten largest clones hold less than 2.5%. Participants were placed into cohorts based on the clinical history they reported. Trimming cost V 2 bases and J 4 bases, with 14 bases left between them. Germline assignment: CDR1 SNHLY and CDR2 FYNNEI. The CDR3 runs 15 residues.

The clonotype originates from a woman under 30 who had recovered from COVID-19. The J gene is TRBJ1-2, the V gene TRBV2, with a possible D match to TRBD1 (5 bases). The specimen sequenced was PBMCs or T cells enriched from blood (not recorded which). The CDR3 loop reads CASSESQSTVYGYTF. The CDR3 DNA reads as TGTGCCAGCAGTGAAAGCCAATCGACAGTCTATGGCTACACCTTC.